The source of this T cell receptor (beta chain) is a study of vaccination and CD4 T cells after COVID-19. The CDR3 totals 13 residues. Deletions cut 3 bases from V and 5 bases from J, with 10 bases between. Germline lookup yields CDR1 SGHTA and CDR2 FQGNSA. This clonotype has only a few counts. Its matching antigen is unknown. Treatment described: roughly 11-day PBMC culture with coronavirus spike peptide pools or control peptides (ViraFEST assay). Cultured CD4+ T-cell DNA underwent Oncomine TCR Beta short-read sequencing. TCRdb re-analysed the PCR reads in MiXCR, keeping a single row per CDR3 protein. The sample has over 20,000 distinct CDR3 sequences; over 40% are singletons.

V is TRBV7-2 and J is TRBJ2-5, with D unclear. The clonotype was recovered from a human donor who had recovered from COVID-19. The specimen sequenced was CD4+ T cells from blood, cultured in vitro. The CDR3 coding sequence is TGTGCCAGCAGCTTCGGGTGGGCGGAGACCCAGTACTTC. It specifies CASSFGWAETQYF.